The 19 T cell receptor beta chains presented below share a single source sample, sequenced in a study of blood T cell repertoires in COVID-19. TCRdb's table, derived via immunoSEQ multiplex PCR, lists solely in-frame clones and lacks some. This table holds 100,000 to 150,000 clones, roughly 91% found once. The sample taken for sequencing was peripheral blood. These receptors were taken from a human donor in a cohort sampled during active COVID-19.

This clone was observed a handful of times. The rearrangement joins TRBV7-2 to TRBJ2-7, with 10 positions matching TRBD2. The length of the CDR3 is 15 residues. With 1 base clipped from V and 3 bases from J, the junction kept 3 bases outside the gene matches. Germline V gene lookup returns CDR1 SGHTA and CDR2 FQGNSA. CDR3 amino acids: CASSLGLAGVYEQYF. The CDR3 nucleotides are TGTGCCAGCAGCTTAGGGCTAGCGGGGGTCTACGAGCAGTACTTC.

The V gene is TRBV6-4, the J gene TRBJ2-3, with D tentatively TRBD2 (6 bases). The ends were cut back, 4 bases at V and 2 bases at J, with 10 bases in the middle. The CDR3 totals 14 residues. Per the germline V gene, CDR1 is MRHNA and CDR2 is SNTAGT. The CDR3 here is CASSVRRDTDTQYF. CDR3 DNA: TGTGCCAGCAGTGTCCGGCGGGACACAGATACGCAGTATTTT.

V gene TRBV5-8 combines with J gene TRBJ2-3; TRBD2 matches 9 bases. The CDR3 sequence is 16 residues long. V lost 2 bases and J lost 4; bases outside the gene matches: 8. Germline-derived CDR1 and CDR2 are SGHTS and YDEGEE. The CDR3, as DNA: TGTGCCAGCAGCTTAGGTTGGCGGGGGGGCGCAGATACGCAGTATTTT. The encoded protein is CASSLGWRGGADTQYF.

This chain uses TRBV5-1 with TRBJ1-4; 7 bases are shared with TRBD1. The CDR3 is 15 residues long. J lost 7 bases, V lost 1 base, and 7 bases had no gene match. In germline, CDR1 is SGHRS, CDR2 YFSETQ. The CDR3 reads CASSLLQGSGEKLFF. The CDR3 nucleotides are TGCGCCAGCAGCTTGTTACAGGGGAGTGGTGAAAAACTGTTTTTT.

The chain links TRBV9 to TRBJ2-3, with D hard to call. There are 13 residues in the CDR3. From germline, CDR1 is SGDLS and CDR2 YYNGEE. Trimming shortened V by 3 bases and J by 2 bases, and 7 bases separated the two germline ends. CDR3: CASSAHSTDTQYF. The CDR3 nucleotides are TGTGCCAGCAGCGCCCATTCCACAGATACGCAGTATTTT.

The chain combines TRBV24-1 with TRBJ1-2; maybe TRBD1 (6 bases). Germline V gene sequence: CDR1 KGHDR, CDR2 SFDVKD. Trimming cost V 1 base and J 8 bases, with 19 bases left between them. The CDR3 totals 16 residues. The CDR3 nucleotides are TGTGCCACCAGTGATTTCAGTGGCAGGGGATTAGGGGGCTACACCTTC. Protein product: CATSDFSGRGLGGYTF.

CDR3 amino acids: CASSRQLTSGGRTDTQYF. In DNA form, the CDR3 reads TGTGCCAGCAGCCGCCAACTTACTAGCGGGGGACGCACAGATACGCAGTATTTT. The chain has TRBV5-5 and TRBJ2-3; 11 nucleotides agree with TRBD2. The CDR3 has 18 residues. The germline V gene encodes CDR1 SGHKS and CDR2 YYEKEE (reference sequence). With V trimmed by 4 bases and J by 1 base, 11 bases remained unmatched.

The genes are TRBV5-3 and TRBJ2-7, with unresolved D. Being an ORF, TRBV5-3 has a function that is uncertain. There are 13 residues in the CDR3. Deletions cut 0 bases from V and 6 bases from J, with 10 bases between. The CDR3 is CARSLVGRPEQYF. The DNA of the CDR3 is TGTGCCAGAAGCTTGGTGGGCCGACCCGAGCAGTACTTC.

This clone was detected only once. V and J are TRBV10-3 and TRBJ2-7; 8 nucleotides line up with TRBD2. The CDR3 length is 16 residues. Germline V lookup: CDR1 ENHRY, CDR2 SYGVKD. V lost 2 bases to trimming and J lost 0 bases; unmatched junction nucleotides: 6. As DNA, the CDR3 is TGTGCCATCAGTGAGGTTATCAGCGGGAGCTCCTACGAGCAGTACTTC. Translated, it gives CAISEVISGSSYEQYF.

The rearrangement links TRBV29-1 to TRBJ1-2; tentative D call: TRBD1 (5 bases). V was cut by 7 bases and J by 7 bases, with 13 bases left in between. This CDR3 contains 11 residues. The germline gives CDR1 SQVTM, CDR2 ANQGSEA. The CDR3 region has the DNA TGCAGCGACGGGACTGAAGCTGGCTACACCTTC. Its protein is CSDGTEAGYTF.

A few counts support this clone. Germline is not matched at one junction end, which may reflect a read error. The V and J genes are TRBV7-7 and TRBJ2-2; 9 bases fit TRBD2. This CDR3 spans 16 amino acids. The V gene's germline CDR1 is SSHAT and CDR2 FNYEAQ (reference sequence). This chain's CDR3 is CASSPTGTSIAGELFF. CDR3 in DNA: TGTGCTAGCAGCCCAACCGGGACTAGCATTGCCGGGGAGCTGTTTTTT.

The J gene is TRBJ1-1, the V gene TRBV5-1; D is perhaps TRBD1 (6 bases). Trimming stripped 3 bases from V and 0 bases from J, with 15 bases between. The CDR3 is made up of 16 amino acids. Per germline, CDR1 SGHRS and CDR2 YFSETQ. In DNA, the CDR3 is TGCGCCAGCAGCTCTGACAGGTCTACCCTGAACACTGAAGCTTTCTTT. It specifies CASSSDRSTLNTEAFF.

This rearrangement joins TRBV28 to TRBJ1-5; D remains unclear. Trimming removed 5 bases at V and 4 bases at J, with 15 bases between. The CDR3 runs 15 residues. Germline CDR1 reads MDHEN; CDR2 reads SYDVKM. Here the CDR3 reads CASSLPVSGNQPQHF. As DNA, the CDR3 is TGTGCCAGCAGTCTCCCGGTTTCGGGAAATCAGCCCCAGCATTTT. Full variable domain (remainder filled in from reference TRBV28 and TRBJ1-5): DVKVTQSSRYLVKRTGEKVFLECVQDMDHENMFWYRQDPGLGLRLIYFSYDVKMKEKGDIPEGYSVSREKKERFSLILESASTNQTSMYLCASSLPVSGNQPQHFGDGTRLSIL.

The V and J genes are TRBV5-1 and TRBJ2-7, with D possibly being TRBD1 (6 bases). This CDR3 is 16 amino acids long. Germline values: CDR1 SGHRS, CDR2 YFSETQ. The V end was cut by 0 bases, the J end by 3 bases, with 16 bases between. In DNA, the CDR3 is TGCGCCAGCAGCTTGGAGGGGGAGACAGCGGTCTACGAGCAGTACTTC. Its protein is CASSLEGETAVYEQYF.

The chain is built from TRBV5-6 and TRBJ1-2, with 10 bases identical to TRBD1. Trimming removed 3 bases from V and 5 bases from J; junction bases left unmatched: 7. The CDR3 consists of 15 residues. Germline assignment: CDR1 SGHDT and CDR2 YYEEEE. The CDR3 spells CASSSGTGDVYGYTF. The CDR3 DNA follows: TGTGCCAGCAGCTCCGGGACAGGGGATGTGTATGGCTACACCTTC.

This chain uses TRBV13 with TRBJ1-6; TRBD1 matches at 7 bases. The germline V gene encodes CDR1 PRHDT and CDR2 FYEKMQ (reference sequence). Trimming at V came to 3 bases and at J to 7 bases, leaving 6 bases not matched to a gene. The CDR3 runs 15 residues. The CDR3 loop reads CASSLQDRPNSPLHF. In DNA, the CDR3 is TGTGCCAGCAGCTTGCAGGACAGGCCGAATTCACCCCTCCACTTT.

CDR3 sequence reads: CASTQGSRGTEAFF. CDR3 sequence (DNA): TGTGCCAGCACCCAGGGGTCCCGCGGAACTGAAGCTTTCTTT. The V call is TRBV5-5, the J call TRBJ1-1, with D possibly being TRBD1 (6 bases). The CDR3 length is 14 residues. With 6 bases removed from V and 5 bases from J, the gap between germline ends came to 17 bases. Per the germline V gene, CDR1 is SGHKS and CDR2 is YYEKEE (reference sequence).

CDR3 amino acids: CASSSGTSGADELFF. CDR3 in DNA: TGTGCCAGCAGCAGCGGGACTAGCGGGGCTGACGAGCTGTTTTTT. The chain links TRBV5-4 to TRBJ2-2; TRBD2 matches 13 bases. This CDR3 has 15 amino acids. The trim removed 4 bases at V and 11 bases at J, leaving 8 bases unmatched. Germline V gives CDR1 SGHNT, CDR2 YYREEE (reference sequence).

This chain links TRBV6-5 with TRBJ1-5; D perhaps matches TRBD1 (5 bases). From germline, CDR1 is MNHEY and CDR2 SVGAGI. V was trimmed by 6 bases and J by 4 bases, leaving 13 bases between them. The CDR3 covers 14 residues. The CDR3 spells CASRVTAWNQPQHF. Written as DNA, the CDR3 is TGTGCCAGCAGAGTGACAGCCTGGAATCAGCCCCAGCATTTT.